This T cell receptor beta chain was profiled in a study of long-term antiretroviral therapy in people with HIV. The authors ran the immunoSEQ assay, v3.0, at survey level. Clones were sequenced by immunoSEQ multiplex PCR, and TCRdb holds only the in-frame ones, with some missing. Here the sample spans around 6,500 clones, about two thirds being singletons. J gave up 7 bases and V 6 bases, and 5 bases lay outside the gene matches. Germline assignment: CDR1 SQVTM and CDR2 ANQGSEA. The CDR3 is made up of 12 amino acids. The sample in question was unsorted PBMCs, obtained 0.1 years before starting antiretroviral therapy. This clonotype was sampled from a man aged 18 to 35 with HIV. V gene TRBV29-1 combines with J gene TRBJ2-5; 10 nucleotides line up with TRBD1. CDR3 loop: CSVGGQGMTQYF. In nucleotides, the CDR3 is TGCAGCGTGGGGGGACAGGGGATGACCCAGTACTTC.